This paragraph reports one T cell receptor (beta chain). Authors' data handling: Cell counts per sample came from amplifying reference gene primers. Repertoires were generated with immunoSEQ multiplex PCR, while TCRdb's copy carries only in-frame clones and drops some. That table supplies the V and J calls and clone size; D and trimming were determined from the DNA. The data show about 200,000 clones, 65% to 90% seen once. Germline CDR1 LNHDA, CDR2 SQIVND (reference sequence). V dropped 3 bases and J dropped 6; count of bases not matched to a gene: 6. This CDR3 has 17 residues. This sample was taken from a study of blood T cell repertoires in COVID-19. Study as a whole: T cells, B-cell-depleted T cells, or PBMCs provided the cDNA or gDNA that served as material.

J is TRBJ2-2 and V is TRBV19, with TRBD2 matching over 14 bases. The sample comprised peripheral blood. This sequence was found in a human donor in a cohort sampled during active COVID-19. The CDR3 spells CASSIGGLAGVAGELFF. CDR3 DNA: TGTGCCAGTAGTATCGGGGGACTAGCGGGAGTGGCCGGGGAGCTGTTTTTT.